Sequencing of this T cell receptor (beta chain) was carried out in a study of blood T cell repertoires in COVID-19. Deletions cut 0 bases from V and 6 bases from J, with 7 bases between. The germline V gene encodes CDR1 SGHRS and CDR2 YFSETQ. The CDR3 extends over 14 amino acids. Profiling relied on immunoSEQ multiplex PCR, and the TCRdb table lists in-frame clones only, not all of them. The sample consists of some 120,000 clones, around 70% of them appearing once. The material sequenced was peripheral blood. The clonotype was recovered from a man aged 60 to 75 with acute or convalescent COVID-19. The genes are TRBV5-1 and TRBJ1-6; D gene ambiguous. In DNA, the CDR3 is TGCGCCAGCAGCTTGGACCCCGGTAATTCACCCCTCCACTTT. Its translation is CASSLDPGNSPLHF.